Listed here are 12 T cell receptor beta chains from one sample, sequenced in a study of metastatic and nonmetastatic thyroid tumors. TCRdb reassembled clones from the PCR reads with MiXCR. The sample lists around 20,000 clones, approximately 29% seen once, with roughly 13% in the top ten. No treatment of any kind had been given to any patient before thyroid surgery. The sequenced material came from blood. These receptors all stem from a female donor with papillary thyroid cancer or a benign thyroid nodule (not recorded which). Some clones in this sample may be carry-over from other donors' samples.

The chain joins TRBV5-1 to TRBJ2-7; 9 bases align to TRBD2. With 5 bases clipped from V and 7 bases from J, the junction kept 7 bases outside the gene matches. CDR3 length: 13 amino acids. CDR1 and CDR2 (germline): SGHRS, YFSETQ. Here the CDR3 reads CASRASGTGEQYF. The CDR3 bases are TGCGCCAGCAGGGCTAGCGGGACGGGTGAGCAGTACTTC.

Only a few counts were recorded for this clone. The chain's CDR3 is CASSFSQETQYF. Here the CDR3 DNA reads TGTGCCAGCAGTTTCAGTCAAGAGACCCAGTACTTC. The rearrangement joins TRBV12-3 or TRBV12-4 to TRBJ2-5, with D uncertain. The CDR3 loop spans 12 amino acids. V lost 3 bases to trimming and J lost 2 bases, with 4 bases between them.

This clone has a handful of counts. The CDR3: CASSPRDGGRGTEAFF. The CDR3, as DNA: TGTGCCAGCAGTCCTCGGGACGGGGGCCGCGGGACTGAAGCTTTCTTT. The rearrangement uses TRBV12-3 or TRBV12-4 and TRBJ1-1, with a weak D call TRBD1 (6 bases). Trimming stripped 5 bases from V and 5 bases from J, with 21 bases between. The CDR3 is made up of 16 amino acids.

This clone was observed many times. The rearrangement links TRBV7-3 to TRBJ2-2; 9 positions match TRBD2. The CDR3 loop spans 15 amino acids. J gave up 4 bases and V 3 bases, and 3 bases lay outside the gene matches. CDR1 SGHTA and CDR2 FQGTGA come from the germline V gene. The CDR3 protein is CASSLSGRRTGELFF. The DNA of the CDR3 is TGTGCCAGCAGCTTGAGCGGGAGGCGCACCGGGGAGCTGTTTTTT.

This clone has ten or more counts. The V gene is TRBV15, the J gene TRBJ2-5, with 9 bases that match TRBD1. V trimming: 10 bases; J trimming: 1 base; junction bases outside the gene matches: 7. Germline-derived CDR1 and CDR2 are LNHNV and YYDKDF (reference sequence). This CDR3 spans 14 amino acids. For the CDR3, the DNA is TGTGCCAGTAGTCTGGACAGGGGCCAAGAGACCCAGTACTTC. The encoded protein is CASSLDRGQETQYF. Together with reference TRBV15 and TRBJ2-5, the CDR3 gives the full variable domain: DAMVIQNPRYQVTQFGKPVTLSCSQTLNHNVMYWYQQKSSQAPKLLFHYYDKDFNNEADTPDNFQSRRPNTSFCFLDIRSPGLGDTAMYLCASSLDRGQETQYFGPGTRLLVL.

Ten or more counts support this clone. V gene TRBV7-3 combines with J gene TRBJ1-4; 11 positions agree with TRBD1. This CDR3 has 14 amino acids. Germline lookup yields CDR1 SGHTA and CDR2 FQGTGA. The junction had 3 bases not matched to a gene; V was cut back by 4 bases and J by 8 bases. CDR3 protein: CASSWGQGVEKLFF. The CDR3 DNA reads TGTGCCAGCAGCTGGGGACAGGGGGTGGAAAAACTGTTTTTT.

This chain joins TRBV7-9 and TRBJ2-7; 8 nucleotides agree with TRBD1. Germline-derived CDR1 and CDR2 are SEHNR and FQNEAQ (reference sequence). The CDR3 totals 15 residues. The ends lost 5 bases at V and 5 bases at J; junction bases unmatched: 11. In nucleotides, the CDR3 is TGTGCCAGCAGCCGATCGACAGGGGCATGGGACGAGCAGTACTTC. Translating it yields CASSRSTGAWDEQYF.

In its sample, this clone was seen many times. The chain couples TRBV7-2 to TRBJ1-2; 9 positions match TRBD1. The CDR3 covers 15 residues. The V segment lost 2 bases and the J segment 6 bases; nucleotides outside the gene matches: 7. Germline V gives CDR1 SGHTA, CDR2 FQGNSA. The CDR3 nucleotides read TGTGCCAGCAGCTTATCTACAGGGGGCAACGATGGCTACACCTTC. Residues: CASSLSTGGNDGYTF.

This clone was recorded once. The gene calls are TRBV30 and TRBJ2-7; D is ambiguous. Germline lookup yields CDR1 GTSNPN and CDR2 SVGIG (reference sequence). Trimming removed 0 bases at V and 7 bases at J, with 10 bases between. There are 12 residues in the CDR3. CDR3 sequence: CAWSVTLAEQYF. CDR3 bases: TGTGCCTGGAGTGTAACTCTGGCGGAGCAGTACTTC.

This clone has a handful of counts. Here the CDR3 reads CASSSGTGDTGELFF. The CDR3 nucleotides are TGTGCCAGCAGTTCCGGGACAGGTGACACCGGGGAGCTGTTTTTT. This rearrangement joins TRBV28 to TRBJ2-2; 8 positions agree with TRBD1. After removal of 4 bases from V and 3 bases from J, the junction contained 4 bases not matched to a gene. This CDR3 has 15 residues. Germline V gene lookup returns CDR1 MDHEN and CDR2 SYDVKM.

This clone was seen many times. The CDR3 spells CASSRTSGRAGEQFF. The CDR3 DNA sequence: TGTGCCAGCAGCCGGACTAGCGGGAGGGCCGGTGAGCAGTTCTTC. The chain uses TRBV7-9 and TRBJ2-1, with 15 bases that match TRBD2. This CDR3 is built from 15 residues. CDR1 and CDR2 from the germline V gene are SEHNR and FQNEAQ (reference sequence). The V gene end was trimmed by 5 bases and the J gene end by 9 bases; junction bases not matched to a gene: 5.

This sequence joins TRBV20-1 and TRBJ1-5; 9 nucleotides agree with TRBD1. Germline CDR1 DFQATT, CDR2 SNEGSKA (reference sequence). V dropped 6 bases and J dropped 7; count of bases not matched to a gene: 10. This CDR3 is built from 14 residues. The CDR3 is CSAGTGKGGQPQHF. The CDR3 region has the DNA TGCAGTGCCGGGACAGGGAAGGGTGGGCAGCCCCAGCATTTT.